Below, 24 T cell receptor beta chains from the same sample are listed, as sequenced in a study of neurological immune-mediated disorders (dated by TCRdb to about 2019). Library prep was done by 5' RACE. Sequencer: Illumina HiSeq 2500. The raw public reads went through TCRdb reprocessing: fastp at Q25, MiXCR clone calling, in-frame beta chains kept. For every CDR3 protein sequence, its rows merge into one entry that carries the most common genes and DNA. Recorded for this sample are around 32,000 distinct CDR3 sequences; 12% of them occurred a single time. The ten largest clones take up 5% to 7.5% of the sample. The sample comprised PBMCs. These receptor sequences come from a woman aged 55 to 70 in good health.

This clonotype has at least ten counts. The chain couples TRBV5-1 to TRBJ2-4; D is possibly TRBD1 (5 bases). The CDR3 totals 16 residues. Germline loops: CDR1 SGHRS, CDR2 YFSETQ. The V and J ends lost 4 bases and 3 bases respectively, with 17 bases between them. CDR3 in amino acids: CASSPLQGTIKNIQYF. DNA of the CDR3: TGCGCCAGCAGCCCACTGCAGGGAACGATCAAAAACATTCAGTACTTC.

In this sample, this clonotype turned up many times. The genes are TRBV29-1 and TRBJ2-2; a weak D match, TRBD1 (6 bases). V was cut by 7 bases and J by 3 bases, with 15 bases left in between. CDR3 size: 14 residues. Germline values: CDR1 SQVTM, CDR2 ANQGSEA. The CDR3 nucleotides read TGCAGCGCCAGAGAACAGGGAGACACCGGGGAGCTGTTTTTT. Translated, it gives CSAREQGDTGELFF.

This clonotype was observed at least ten times. A much larger clone sits a single nucleotide away, making a read error possible. The gene calls are TRBV5-5 and TRBJ2-5; either TRBD1 or TRBD2 may supply D (5 bases each). This CDR3 contains 14 residues. Looked up from germline, CDR1 is SGHKS and CDR2 is YYEKEE (reference sequence). The DNA of the CDR3 is TGTGCCAACAGCCTCTTAGGGACCCAAGAGACCCAGTACTTC. This sequence encodes CANSLLGTQETQYF.

The table lists this clonotype with many counts. The J gene is TRBJ1-3, the V gene TRBV4-3, with D hard to call. From germline, CDR1 is LGHNA and CDR2 YSLEER. V was pared by 5 bases and J by 0 bases, with 11 bases between. The length of the CDR3 is 15 residues. The CDR3 sequence: CASSEVSVSGNTIYF. The CDR3 DNA reads TGCGCCAGCAGCGAAGTATCAGTCTCTGGAAACACCATATATTTT.

The chain recombines TRBV4-1 with TRBJ1-5; D not resolved. Deletions cut 4 bases from V and 3 bases from J, with 13 bases between. Germline loops: CDR1 MGHRA, CDR2 YSYEKL. The CDR3 extends over 15 amino acids. The CDR3 DNA reads TGCGCCAGCAGCCCCGAACCTTTCTACAATCAGCCCCAGCATTTT. Translation: CASSPEPFYNQPQHF.

This clonotype was found many times. The chain combines TRBV3-1 with TRBJ2-7; D call uncertain. V was trimmed by 1 base and J by 3 bases, leaving 4 bases between them. The CDR3 consists of 12 residues. The germline gives CDR1 LGHDT, CDR2 YNNKEL (reference sequence). The chain's CDR3 is CASSQGDYEQYF. CDR3 nucleotides: TGTGCCAGCAGCCAAGGAGACTACGAGCAGTACTTC.

By proportion, this clonotype is medium-sized. The rearrangement uses TRBV7-9 and TRBJ2-3; 9 nucleotides align to TRBD2. The germline V gene encodes CDR1 SEHNR and CDR2 FQNEAQ (reference sequence). This CDR3 has 16 amino acids. Germline trimming cut 4 bases from V and 0 bases from J; bases unmatched to any gene: 5. For the CDR3, the DNA is TGTGCCAGCAGCTCGGGGCTAGCGGGGAGCACAGATACGCAGTATTTT. Translated, it gives CASSSGLAGSTDTQYF.

This clonotype came up many times. This sequence joins TRBV7-9 and TRBJ2-1; 8 nucleotides align to TRBD1. With V trimmed by 0 bases and J by 1 base, 2 bases remained unmatched. Germline CDR1 reads SEHNR; CDR2 reads FQNEAQ (reference sequence). This CDR3 is 16 amino acids long. CDR3 loop: CASSLARTGSYNEQFF. The CDR3 coding sequence is TGTGCCAGCAGCTTAGCGAGGACAGGGTCCTACAATGAGCAGTTCTTC.

This clonotype was seen at least ten times. The V gene is TRBV29-1, the J gene TRBJ1-1; 9 nucleotides agree with TRBD1. Germline CDR1 SQVTM, CDR2 ANQGSEA. This CDR3 has 13 residues. The ends lost 5 bases at V and 1 base at J; junction bases unmatched: 2. Here the CDR3 reads CSVYRGPNTEAFF. The CDR3 DNA follows: TGCAGCGTTTACAGGGGGCCGAACACTGAAGCTTTCTTT.

In its sample, this clonotype was seen many times. The chain employs TRBV12-5 and TRBJ1-1, with D perhaps matching TRBD1 (5 bases). CDR1 and CDR2 from the germline V gene are LGHNT and FRNRAP. There are 14 residues in the CDR3. Deletions cut 3 bases from V and 3 bases from J, with 11 bases between. CDR3 amino acids: CASGFGLGDTEAFF. Here the CDR3 DNA reads TGTGCTAGTGGTTTTGGGTTGGGGGACACTGAAGCTTTCTTT.

This clonotype was detected ten times or more. J is TRBJ1-1 and V is TRBV20-1; D ambiguous. V lost 3 bases to trimming and J lost 0 bases, with 5 bases between them. The CDR3 has 12 residues. Germline V CDR1 and CDR2: DFQATT, SNEGSKA (reference sequence). CDR3: CSASGLNTEAFF. The CDR3 DNA is TGCAGTGCTAGCGGCCTGAACACTGAAGCTTTCTTT.

This clonotype has a count of ten or more. The chain has TRBV18 and TRBJ1-2; 11 bases match TRBD1. Germline trimming cut 1 base from V and 8 bases from J; bases unmatched to any gene: 12. The CDR3 has 17 amino acids. Germline V CDR1 and CDR2: KGHSH, LQKENI. The CDR3 protein is CASSPRGGQGAGFGYTF. For the CDR3, the DNA is TGTGCCAGCTCACCACGGGGCGGACAGGGGGCAGGATTCGGCTACACCTTC. Full variable domain (rest looked up from reference TRBV18 and TRBJ1-2): NAGVMQNPRHLVRRRGQEARLRCSPMKGHSHVYWYRQLPEEGLKFMVYLQKENIIDESGMPKERFSAEFPKEGPSILRIQQVVRGDSAAYFCASSPRGGQGAGFGYTFGSGTRLTVV.

In regard to this clonotype: An end of the junction does not agree with germline; a read error may underlie this. V is TRBV5-8 and J is TRBJ1-2; a possible D gene is TRBD1 (6 bases). CDR1 SGHTS and CDR2 YDEGEE come from the germline V gene. The CDR3 sequence is 14 residues long. The CDR3 bases are TGTGCCAGCAGACACAGGGTGGTTGACTATAGCTACACCTTC. Translated: CASRHRVVDYSYTF.

This clonotype was observed many times. The V call is TRBV5-1, the J call TRBJ2-3, with D maybe TRBD2 (6 bases). Trimming cost V 1 base and J 2 bases, with 17 bases left between them. The germline V gene has CDR1 SGHRS and CDR2 YFSETQ. The length of the CDR3 is 17 residues. Written as DNA, the CDR3 is TGCGCCAGCAGCTTGATGGATTCTAGCGAGTCCACAGATACGCAGTATTTT. Its translation: CASSLMDSSESTDTQYF.

In this sample, this clonotype turned up many times. The rearrangement joins TRBV28 to TRBJ2-7, with 9 positions matching TRBD1. From germline, CDR1 is MDHEN and CDR2 SYDVKM. V dropped 7 bases and J dropped 2; count of bases not matched to a gene: 12. The CDR3 extends over 16 amino acids. The CDR3 DNA sequence: TGTGCCAGCACTTCTATGGGGACAGGGCATCCCTACGAGCAGTACTTC. Translated: CASTSMGTGHPYEQYF.

This clonotype was seen a single time. J is TRBJ2-5 and V is TRBV5-1, with 7 bases aligning to TRBD1. The V and J ends lost 1 base and 5 bases, in that order; junction bases with no gene match: 8. Germline V gene sequence: CDR1 SGHRS, CDR2 YFSETQ. The CDR3 length is 15 residues. CDR3 coding DNA: TGCGCCAGCAGCTTGTGGACAGGATCTCGGGAGACCCAGTACTTC. It is translated as CASSLWTGSRETQYF. The full variable domain, in which reference TRBV5-1 and TRBJ2-5 provide the parts outside the CDR3, is KAGVTQTPRYLIKTRGQQVTLSCSPISGHRSVSWYQQTPGQGLQFLFEYFSETQRNKGNFPGRFSGRQFSNSRSEMNVSTLELGDSALYLCASSLWTGSRETQYFGPGTRLLVL.

This clonotype was seen repeatedly, ten times or more. The V call is TRBV5-8, the J call TRBJ1-1; D possibly corresponds to TRBD1 (5 bases). Germline lookup yields CDR1 SGHTS and CDR2 YDEGEE. The CDR3 covers 16 residues. Trimming removed 4 bases from V and 3 bases from J, with 19 bases in between. CDR3 amino acids: CASSRRPGRYDTEAFF. In nucleotides, the CDR3 is TGTGCCAGCAGCCGTAGACCAGGGAGGTATGACACTGAAGCTTTCTTT.

This clonotype was counted at least ten times. This rearrangement joins TRBV12-3 or TRBV12-4 to TRBJ2-2; TRBD2 aligns across 7 bases. V lost 10 bases and J lost 2; bases outside the gene matches: 13. The CDR3 consists of 16 residues. CDR3 in amino acids: CATCPGRGSNTGELFF. Written as DNA, the CDR3 is TGTGCCACCTGCCCGGGGAGGGGTTCTAACACCGGGGAGCTGTTTTTT.

At least ten counts were recorded for this clonotype. V is TRBV20-1 and J is TRBJ2-5; TRBD1 aligns across 8 bases. V lost 2 bases to trimming and J lost 9 bases; unmatched junction nucleotides: 14. The CDR3 consists of 15 residues. Germline CDR1 reads DFQATT; CDR2 reads SNEGSKA (reference sequence). The DNA for the CDR3 is TGCAGTGCTAGAACTCCGGGACAGGAAAAGGGGGCCCAGTACTTC. Translating it yields CSARTPGQEKGAQYF.

This clonotype has at least ten counts. The CDR3 coding sequence is TGTGCCAGCAGTTACAACCGGATGGGGGGTAATGAGCAGTTCTTC. This gives the protein CASSYNRMGGNEQFF. The chain uses TRBV6-2 or TRBV6-3 and TRBJ2-1; the D gene is possibly TRBD2 (6 bases). The CDR3 totals 15 residues. V was pared by 2 bases and J by 7 bases, with 15 bases between. In germline, CDR1 is MNHEY, CDR2 SVGEGT.

This clonotype appeared many times. The chain is built from TRBV20-1 and TRBJ2-7; 11 bases are shared with TRBD2. The ends lost 6 bases at V and 7 bases at J; junction bases unmatched: 5. Germline V gene lookup returns CDR1 DFQATT and CDR2 SNEGSKA (reference sequence). The CDR3 is 12 residues long. CDR3 in amino acids: CSAGRLAGEQYF. The CDR3 DNA sequence: TGCAGTGCCGGTCGACTAGCGGGGGAGCAGTACTTC.

This clonotype was observed many times. The chain employs TRBV7-8 and TRBJ2-3; 11 bases are a match to TRBD2. CDR3 length: 17 amino acids. V trimming: 6 bases; J trimming: 3 bases; junction bases outside the gene matches: 11. The germline V gene encodes CDR1 SGHVS and CDR2 FQNEAQ. The CDR3 DNA follows: TGTGCCAGCAGTGTAGGGTGGTCTAGCGGGGGGACAGATACGCAGTATTTT. Its translation is CASSVGWSSGGTDTQYF. Based on the CDR3 plus reference TRBV7-8 and TRBJ2-3, the full variable domain is GAGVSQSPRYKVAKRGQDVALRCDPISGHVSLFWYQQALGQGPEFLTYFQNEAQLDKSGLPSDRFFAERPEGSVSTLKIQRTQQEDSAVYLCASSVGWSSGGTDTQYFGPGTRLTVL.

With respect to this clonotype: The junction shows a germline mismatch at one end, possibly a read error. The DNA of the CDR3 is TGTGCCAGCAGACCTATTAGGTGGGGGAACCACGAACAGTACTTC. Translation: CASRPIRWGNHEQYF. The V and J genes are TRBV11-2 and TRBJ2-7; the D gene could be TRBD1 or TRBD2 (5 bases each). This CDR3 comprises 15 residues. Germline V gene data show CDR1 as SGHAT and CDR2 as FQNNGV. Looking up the rest from reference TRBV11-2 and TRBJ2-7 gives the full variable domain: EAGVAQSPRYKIIEKRQSVAFWCNPISGHATLYWYQQILGQGPKLLIQFQNNGVVDDSQLPKDRFSAERLKGVDSTLKIQPAKLEDSAVYLCASRPIRWGNHEQYFGPGTRLTVT.

This clonotype showed up many times. The chain recombines TRBV20-1 with TRBJ1-6; 9 bases align to TRBD1. Trimming at V came to 1 base and at J to 7 bases, leaving 8 bases not matched to a gene. CDR1 and CDR2 (germline): DFQATT, SNEGSKA (reference sequence). This CDR3 has 16 residues. CDR3 sequence: CSARVTAGTGNSPLHF. Written as DNA, the CDR3 is TGCAGTGCTAGAGTAACTGCCGGGACAGGGAATTCACCCCTCCACTTT.